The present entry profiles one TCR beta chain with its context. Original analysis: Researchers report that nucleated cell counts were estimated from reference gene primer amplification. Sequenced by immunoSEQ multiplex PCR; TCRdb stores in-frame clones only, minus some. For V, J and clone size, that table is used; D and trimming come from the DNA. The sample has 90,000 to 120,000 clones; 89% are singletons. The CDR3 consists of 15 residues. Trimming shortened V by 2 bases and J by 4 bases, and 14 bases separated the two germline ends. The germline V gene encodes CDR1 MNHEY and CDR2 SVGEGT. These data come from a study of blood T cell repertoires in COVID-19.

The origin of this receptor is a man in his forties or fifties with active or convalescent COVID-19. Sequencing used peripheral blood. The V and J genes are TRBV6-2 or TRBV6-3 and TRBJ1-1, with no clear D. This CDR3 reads CASSYVGLGSTEAFF. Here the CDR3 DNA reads TGTGCCAGCAGTTACGTTGGCCTCGGGTCCACTGAAGCTTTCTTT.